This entry lists 14 T cell receptor beta chains sequenced from one sample in a study of blood T cells in healthy people across ages. Alongside a J-beta primer mix, a sample-barcoded 5' primer served in a second PCR lasting roughly 7 to 11 cycles. TCRdb reprocessed the 5' RACE reads via MiXCR and lists one record per CDR3 protein. The sample lists about 680,000 distinct CDR3 sequences, roughly 50% occurring once. Sequenced sample: blood. These receptors were collected from a woman aged 60 to 75 in good health.

This chain connects TRBV4-3 to TRBJ2-3; the D gene could be TRBD1 or TRBD2 (5 bases each). The CDR3 spans 16 residues. CDR1 LGHNA and CDR2 YSLEER come from the germline V gene. Trimming took off 3 bases at V and 0 bases at J, with 13 bases between the two ends. The CDR3 here is CASSQWGGPSTDTQYF. The CDR3 DNA sequence: TGCGCCAGCAGCCAGTGGGGCGGGCCTAGCACAGATACGCAGTATTTT.

This clonotype was counted a single time. The genes are TRBV6-6 and TRBJ2-4; either TRBD1 or TRBD2 may fit D (5 bases each). The J call is uncertain, as TRBJ2-7 better fits the DNA end. The V gene's germline CDR1 is MNHNY and CDR2 SVGAGI (reference sequence). The CDR3 has 16 residues. CDR3 in amino acids: CASSYGGRTPNYEQYF. DNA of the CDR3: TGTGCCAGCAGTTACGGGGGTAGGACACCCAACTACGAGCAGTACTTC.

V is TRBV20-1 and J is TRBJ2-1; 7 nucleotides align to TRBD2. Germline V gene lookup returns CDR1 DFQATT and CDR2 SNEGSKA (reference sequence). Trimming at V came to 0 bases and at J to 2 bases, leaving 7 bases not matched to a gene. This CDR3 has 16 amino acids. DNA of the CDR3: TGCAGTGCTAGAGATCAGGGCGGGAGCGCCTACAATGAGCAGTTCTTC. It specifies CSARDQGGSAYNEQFF.

The chain combines TRBV4-3 with TRBJ1-6; TRBD1 might be the D (6 bases). CDR3 length: 14 residues. Trimming took 0 bases from V and 9 from J, leaving 9 bases between them. Germline CDR1 LGHNA, CDR2 YSLEER. The CDR3 nucleotides read TGCGCCAGCAGCCAAGATTACAGGGCTTCACCCCTCCACTTT. Encoded protein: CASSQDYRASPLHF.

This chain connects TRBV5-1 to TRBJ2-1; D is possibly TRBD2 (6 bases). Trimming stripped 5 bases from V and 5 bases from J, with 17 bases between. CDR3 length: 15 residues. Germline CDR1 SGHRS, CDR2 YFSETQ. DNA for the CDR3: TGCGCCAGCAGGCAAGGGATTAGCGGAGACAATGAGCAGTTCTTC. The encoded protein is CASRQGISGDNEQFF.

In its sample, this clonotype was seen a few times. The CDR3 spells CAISRADTQYF. The CDR3 DNA reads TGTGCCATCTCCCGCGCAGATACGCAGTATTTT. The rearrangement joins TRBV10-3 to TRBJ2-3; no firm D call. Per germline, CDR1 ENHRY and CDR2 SYGVKD. V lost 8 bases and J lost 4, with 7 bases in between. This CDR3 region has 11 residues.

The chain employs TRBV18 and TRBJ1-5; D perhaps matches TRBD1 (6 bases). The germline V gene has CDR1 KGHSH and CDR2 LQKENI. The V end lost 2 bases, the J end lost 2 bases, and 10 bases lay between the germline ends. The CDR3 has 15 residues. This chain's CDR3 is CASSPGGKGNQPQHF. The CDR3 DNA sequence: TGTGCCAGCTCACCAGGGGGCAAGGGCAATCAGCCCCAGCATTTT.

V and J are TRBV12-3 or TRBV12-4 and TRBJ2-3; D unclear. This CDR3 is 11 amino acids long. Between the trimmed V and J ends, which lost 6 bases and 8 bases, there was a span of 9 bases. The CDR3 sequence is CASRSRGTQYF. Written as DNA, the CDR3 is TGTGCCAGCAGATCGAGAGGTACGCAGTATTTT.

The CDR3 protein is CSARERGTPYNEQFF. The CDR3 DNA reads as TGCAGTGCTAGAGAAAGGGGGACCCCTTACAATGAGCAGTTCTTC. V gene TRBV20-1 combines with J gene TRBJ2-1; maybe TRBD1 (6 bases). The CDR3 loop spans 15 amino acids. Germline V gives CDR1 DFQATT, CDR2 SNEGSKA (reference sequence). V lost 0 bases and J lost 4, with 13 bases in between.

V and J are TRBV20-1 and TRBJ2-1; TRBD2 aligns across 7 bases. Losses at the gene ends were 5 bases for V and 7 bases for J; bases not matched to a gene: 11. The CDR3 sequence is 14 residues long. Germline CDR1 and CDR2: DFQATT and SNEGSKA (reference sequence). DNA of the CDR3: TGCAGTGCTGGTCCGGCGGGAGTGTGGAATGAGCAGTTCTTC. Amino acid sequence: CSAGPAGVWNEQFF.

This clonotype was counted only a few times. The V call is TRBV29-1, the J call TRBJ2-1; TRBD1 is a possible D gene (5 bases). Germline V gene sequence: CDR1 SQVTM, CDR2 ANQGSEA. This CDR3 has 12 residues. The germline V and J ends were trimmed by 4 bases and 6 bases, with 10 bases remaining between them. The CDR3 here is CSVGSQGNEQFF. In DNA form, the CDR3 reads TGCAGCGTTGGGAGCCAGGGCAATGAGCAGTTCTTC.

This clonotype was seen more than once but under ten times. J is TRBJ2-3 and V is TRBV5-1; 7 bases fit TRBD2. Per germline, CDR1 SGHRS and CDR2 YFSETQ. The CDR3 runs to 16 residues. J was trimmed by 2 bases and V by 1 base; bases with no gene match: 7. The CDR3 loop is CASSLSPSGPTDTQYF. The DNA for the CDR3 is TGCGCCAGCAGCTTGTCGCCTAGCGGCCCCACAGATACGCAGTATTTT. The variable domain in full, completed from reference TRBV5-1 and TRBJ2-3, reads KAGVTQTPRYLIKTRGQQVTLSCSPISGHRSVSWYQQTPGQGLQFLFEYFSETQRNKGNFPGRFSGRQFSNSRSEMNVSTLELGDSALYLCASSLSPSGPTDTQYFGPGTRLTVL.

This clonotype was counted only a few times. The CDR3: CASSQESLAGGVGIQYF. The CDR3 DNA sequence: TGCGCCAGCAGCCAAGAGAGTCTAGCGGGAGGTGTTGGCATTCAGTACTTC. The gene calls are TRBV4-3 and TRBJ2-4, with TRBD2 identical over 11 bases. The CDR3 is made up of 17 amino acids. The germline CDR1 and CDR2 sequences are LGHNA and YSLEER. Unmatched junction bases numbered 10, after V lost 0 bases and J lost 9 bases.

This chain joins TRBV7-2 and TRBJ1-6; maybe TRBD1 (6 bases). The CDR3 loop spans 14 amino acids. V lost 5 bases and J 7 bases, leaving 12 bases between the germline ends. The germline V gene has CDR1 SGHTA and CDR2 FQGNSA. CDR3 nucleotides: TGTGCCAGCAGCCCGCGACAGGAAAATTCACCCCTCCACTTT. This encodes CASSPRQENSPLHF. Supplemented by reference TRBV7-2 and TRBJ1-6, the full variable domain reads GAGVSQSPSNKVTEKGKDVELRCDPISGHTALYWYRQSLGQGLEFLIYFQGNSAPDKSGLPSDRFSAERTGGSVSTLTIQRTQQEDSAVYLCASSPRQENSPLHFGNGTRLTVT.